This TCR beta chain was recorded in a study of T cell responses to AZD1222 COVID-19 vaccine. Points from the study as a whole: Repertoires were collected only later (after the peak T cell response had occurred). Vaccination with two AZD1222 doses was followed by a rise in Spike-specific TCR breadth and depth. The number of AZD1222 recipients seropositive at baseline was only six. Unmutated variant regions are reportedly the target of nearly half of TCRs that are spike-specific.

Remarks on this clone: What it binds is not known.

The ends lost 3 bases at V and 4 bases at J; junction bases unmatched: 3. Germline V gene lookup returns CDR1 MGHRA and CDR2 YSYEKL. The CDR3 contains 15 residues. TCRdb keeps only in-frame clones here, not all; method: immunoSEQ multiplex PCR. This sample has 150,000 or so clones, with about 87% found just once. The source of this sequence is an adult in good health. The sample consisted of peripheral blood, taken on day 0 of MenACWY control vaccination. The J gene is TRBJ2-3, the V gene TRBV4-1; 11 bases are a match to TRBD2. The CDR3 here is CASSHQLAGADTQYF. CDR3 nucleotides: TGCGCCAGCAGCCACCAACTAGCGGGAGCAGATACGCAGTATTTT.